These 5 T cell receptor beta chains were all obtained from the same sample, sequenced in a study of shared clonotypes between healthy human individuals. In the naive CD8 group, cells lacked CD45RO and were positively selected for CCR7, so terminally differentiated effector memory CD45RA+ cells were left out. TCRdb's copy holds only in-frame clones and misses some; the assay was immunoSEQ multiplex PCR. In the table there are about 1,900,000 clones, about 95% of which are singletons. The sequenced sample consisted of naive CD8+ T cells sorted from blood. The receptors originated from a man aged 18 to 30 in good health.

This sequence joins TRBV30 and TRBJ2-7, with TRBD2 matching 9 bases. This CDR3 region has 15 residues. Germline CDR1 reads GTSNPN; CDR2 reads SVGIG (reference sequence). Trimming cost V 3 bases and J 2 bases; bases outside gene matches: 8. CDR3 nucleotide sequence: TGTGCCTGGAGGTCGTTGCGGGAGGGCCCCTACGAGCAGTACTTC. Translation gives CAWRSLREGPYEQYF.

The chain joins TRBV27 to TRBJ1-4, with no clear D. Germline V gives CDR1 MNHEY, CDR2 SMNVEV (reference sequence). The V and J ends lost 3 bases and 3 bases respectively, with 8 bases between them. CDR3 length: 14 amino acids. CDR3 coding DNA: TGTGCCAGCAGTTTTATGTCCGCTAATGAAAAACTGTTTTTT. Translated, it gives CASSFMSANEKLFF.

The chain's CDR3 is CASSVEGELWDGSSPLHF. The CDR3 DNA sequence: TGTGCCAGCAGCGTAGAAGGGGAGTTGTGGGATGGTTCTTCACCCCTCCACTTT. The chain joins TRBV9 to TRBJ1-6; D may be TRBD1 (5 bases). V lost 0 bases, J lost 9 bases, and 22 bases lay in between. The CDR3 has 18 residues. Germline CDR1 is SGDLS and CDR2 is YYNGEE. The full variable domain, with the rest looked up from reference TRBV9 and TRBJ1-6, is DSGVTQTPKHLITATGQRVTLRCSPRSGDLSVYWYQQSLDQGLQFLIQYYNGEERAKGNILERFSAQQFPDLHSELNLSSLELGDSALYFCASSVEGELWDGSSPLHFGNGTRLTVT.

The gene calls are TRBV5-1 and TRBJ2-7; no firm D call. Germline CDR1 and CDR2: SGHRS and YFSETQ. V was clipped by 3 bases and J by 0 bases, with 7 bases between them. The CDR3 has 13 residues. The CDR3 is CASSYIYSYEQYF. CDR3 DNA sequence: TGCGCCAGCAGCTACATCTACTCCTACGAGCAGTACTTC. The whole variable domain, filled in from reference TRBV5-1 and TRBJ2-7, reads KAGVTQTPRYLIKTRGQQVTLSCSPISGHRSVSWYQQTPGQGLQFLFEYFSETQRNKGNFPGRFSGRQFSNSRSEMNVSTLELGDSALYLCASSYIYSYEQYFGPGTRLTVT.

The chain carries TRBV11-2 and TRBJ2-5; 8 bases align to TRBD1. The ends lost 5 bases at V and 2 bases at J; junction bases unmatched: 7. Germline V gene sequence: CDR1 SGHAT, CDR2 FQNNGV. CDR3 length: 15 amino acids. The CDR3 loop reads CASSPFNRGQETQYF. DNA for the CDR3: TGTGCCAGCAGCCCATTTAACAGGGGGCAAGAGACCCAGTACTTC. Filled out from reference TRBV11-2 and TRBJ2-5, the complete variable domain reads EAGVAQSPRYKIIEKRQSVAFWCNPISGHATLYWYQQILGQGPKLLIQFQNNGVVDDSQLPKDRFSAERLKGVDSTLKIQPAKLEDSAVYLCASSPFNRGQETQYFGPGTRLLVL.